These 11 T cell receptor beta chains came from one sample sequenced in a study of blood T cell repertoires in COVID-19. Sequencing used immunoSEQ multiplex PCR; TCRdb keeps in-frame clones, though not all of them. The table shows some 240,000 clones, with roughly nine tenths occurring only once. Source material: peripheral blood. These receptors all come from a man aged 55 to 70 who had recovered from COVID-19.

The CDR3 bases are TGTGCCAGCAGCAAAGTTGGCAAGTGGACGACAGAACAAGAGACCCAGTACTTC. Its protein product is CASSKVGKWTTEQETQYF. The chain has TRBV21-1 and TRBJ2-5; TRBD1 is taken as the D call from the table, unchecked against the DNA. TRBV21-1 is marked as a pseudogene. This CDR3 comprises 18 residues.

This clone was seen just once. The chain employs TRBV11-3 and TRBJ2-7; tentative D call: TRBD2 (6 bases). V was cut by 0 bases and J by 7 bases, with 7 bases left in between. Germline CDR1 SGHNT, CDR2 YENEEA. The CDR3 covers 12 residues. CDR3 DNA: TGTGCCAGCAGCTTAGACGCGGGGGAGCAGTACTTC. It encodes CASSLDAGEQYF.

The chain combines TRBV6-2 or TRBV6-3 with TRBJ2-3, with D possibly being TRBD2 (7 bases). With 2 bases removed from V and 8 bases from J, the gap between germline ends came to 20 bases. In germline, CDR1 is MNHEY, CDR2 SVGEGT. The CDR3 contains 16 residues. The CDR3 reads CASSYIAGALLTTQYF. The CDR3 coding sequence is TGTGCCAGCAGTTACATTGCGGGGGCCCTTCTAACTACGCAGTATTTT.

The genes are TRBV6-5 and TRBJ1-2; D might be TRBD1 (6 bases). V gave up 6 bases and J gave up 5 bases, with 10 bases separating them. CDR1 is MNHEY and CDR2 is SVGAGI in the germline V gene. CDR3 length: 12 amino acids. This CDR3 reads CASRQGWYGYTF. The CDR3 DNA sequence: TGTGCCAGCAGACAGGGTTGGTATGGCTACACCTTC.

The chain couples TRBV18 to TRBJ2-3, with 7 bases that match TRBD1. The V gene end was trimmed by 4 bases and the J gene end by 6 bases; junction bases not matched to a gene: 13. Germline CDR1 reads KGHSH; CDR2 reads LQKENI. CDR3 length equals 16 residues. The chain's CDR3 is CASSHPTGKMGDTQYF. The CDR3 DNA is TGTGCCAGCTCACATCCGACAGGGAAGATGGGGGATACGCAGTATTTT.

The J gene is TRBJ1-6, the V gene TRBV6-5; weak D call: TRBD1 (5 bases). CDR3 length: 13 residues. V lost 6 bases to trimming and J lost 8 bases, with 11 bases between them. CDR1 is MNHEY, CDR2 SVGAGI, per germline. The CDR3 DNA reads TGTGCCAGCAGGGGGCTCCTCTATTCACCCCTCCACTTT. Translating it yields CASRGLLYSPLHF.

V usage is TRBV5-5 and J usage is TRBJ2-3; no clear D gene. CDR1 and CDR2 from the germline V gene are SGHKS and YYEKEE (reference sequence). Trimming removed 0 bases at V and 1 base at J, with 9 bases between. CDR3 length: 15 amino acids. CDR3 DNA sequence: TGTGCCAGCAGCTTGGTCCCCTTCGGCACAGATACGCAGTATTTT. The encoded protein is CASSLVPFGTDTQYF.

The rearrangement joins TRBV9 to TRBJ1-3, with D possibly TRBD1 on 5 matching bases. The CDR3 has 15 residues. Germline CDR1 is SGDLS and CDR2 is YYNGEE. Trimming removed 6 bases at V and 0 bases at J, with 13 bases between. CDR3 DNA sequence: TGTGCCAGCACCCCGACAGTTCTCTCTGGAAACACCATATATTTT. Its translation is CASTPTVLSGNTIYF. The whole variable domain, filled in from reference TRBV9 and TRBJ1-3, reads DSGVTQTPKHLITATGQRVTLRCSPRSGDLSVYWYQQSLDQGLQFLIQYYNGEERAKGNILERFSAQQFPDLHSELNLSSLELGDSALYFCASTPTVLSGNTIYFGEGSWLTVV.

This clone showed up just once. CDR3 sequence: CATSEDSYQPQHF. The CDR3 DNA sequence: TGTGCCACCAGCGAAGACAGCTATCAGCCCCAGCATTTT. The chain uses TRBV15 and TRBJ1-5; D is perhaps TRBD1 (5 bases). Trimming left V 5 bases short and J 5 bases short, with 10 bases between. The CDR3 runs to 13 residues. Germline CDR1 reads LNHNV; CDR2 reads YYDKDF (reference sequence).

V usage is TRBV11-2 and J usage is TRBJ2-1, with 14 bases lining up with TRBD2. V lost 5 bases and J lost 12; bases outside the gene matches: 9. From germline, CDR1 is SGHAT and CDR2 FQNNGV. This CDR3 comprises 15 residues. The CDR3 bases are TGTGCCAGCAGCGCGACTAGCGGGGGGGGCTATAGGCAGTTCTTC. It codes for CASSATSGGGYRQFF.

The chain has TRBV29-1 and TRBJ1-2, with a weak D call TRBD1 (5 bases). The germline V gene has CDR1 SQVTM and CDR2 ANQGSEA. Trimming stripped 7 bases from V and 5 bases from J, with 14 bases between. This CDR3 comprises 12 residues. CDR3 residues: CSAGTGDYGYTF. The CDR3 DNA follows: TGCAGCGCCGGGACGGGGGATTATGGCTACACCTTC. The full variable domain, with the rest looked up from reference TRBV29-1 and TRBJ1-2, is SAVISQKPSRDICQRGTSLTIQCQVDSQVTMMFWYRQQPGQSLTLIATANQGSEATYESGFVIDKFPISRPNLTFSTLTVSNMSPEDSSIYLCSAGTGDYGYTFGSGTRLTVV.